Presented here are 2 T cell receptor beta chains from one specimen sequenced in a study of naive and memory T cell subsets. Overall study findings and caveats: Possibly reflecting memory cells re-expressing CD45RA, a few larger clonotypes occurred in naive repertoires, especially CD8.

Their antigen targets remain unknown. An equimolar mix of two oligonucleotides served as the beta constant-region primer for TRBC1 and TRBC2. Ligated cDNA was amplified by four rounds of PCR with nested alpha and beta constant-region primers and SP2. Each CDR3 protein is one row after TCRdb ran MiXCR on the UMI-ligation and nested PCR reads. The sample records 99,000 or so distinct CDR3 sequences, roughly 15% being singletons. Sequencing was carried out using naive CD8+ T cells from blood. Receptor source: a human donor in good health.

This sequence joins TRBV2 and TRBJ1-4, with 9 bases aligning to TRBD1. V dropped 3 bases and J dropped 5; count of bases not matched to a gene: 4. This CDR3 spans 15 amino acids. From germline, CDR1 is SNHLY and CDR2 FYNNEI. The CDR3: CASSELGQGNEKLFF. CDR3 DNA sequence: TGTGCCAGCAGTGAGTTGGGACAGGGAAATGAAAAACTGTTTTTT.

The chain carries TRBV4-1 and TRBJ2-7, with 8 bases identical to TRBD2. V lost 4 bases, J lost 6 bases, and 5 bases stayed unmatched. The CDR3 has 13 residues. From germline, CDR1 is MGHRA and CDR2 YSYEKL. The CDR3 sequence is CASSRQLAAEQYF. CDR3 nucleotides: TGCGCCAGCAGCCGCCAACTAGCGGCCGAGCAGTACTTC.